These 21 T cell receptor beta chains were sequenced from one sample in a study of OX40 agonist ivuxolimab in advanced cancers. The assay was immunoSEQ multiplex PCR, and TCRdb's table has in-frame clones only and misses some. The table includes about 48,000 clones, approximately 85% detected once. The sequencing here drew on CD4+ or CD8+ T cells sorted from blood, taken in a trial of the OX40 agonist ivuxolimab. These receptors were collected from an adult with an advanced solid tumor such as melanoma, head and neck, liver or kidney cancer.

The chain employs TRBV5-1 and TRBJ2-7; 9 nucleotides line up with TRBD2. CDR3 size: 13 residues. In germline, CDR1 is SGHRS, CDR2 YFSETQ. The J segment lost 5 bases and the V segment lost 4 bases, leaving 4 bases of the junction unmatched. CDR3: CASSPGTSNEQYF. The CDR3 DNA follows: TGCGCCAGCAGCCCAGGGACTAGCAACGAGCAGTACTTC.

CDR3 coding DNA: TGCAGCGCCGGACAGGGGTTAACGGATACGCAGTATTTT. Its protein product is CSAGQGLTDTQYF. The chain employs TRBV29-1 and TRBJ2-3; 9 positions match TRBD1. The length of the CDR3 is 13 residues. V was pared by 7 bases and J by 6 bases, with 8 bases of the junction left unmatched. Germline V lookup: CDR1 SQVTM, CDR2 ANQGSEA.

CDR3 residues: CASSLGLAGPNEQFF. The CDR3 DNA reads as TGTGCCAGCAGTTTGGGTCTAGCGGGCCCCAATGAGCAGTTCTTC. V and J are TRBV27 and TRBJ2-1; TRBD2 aligns across 8 bases. V gave up 3 bases and J gave up 6 bases; unmatched junction bases: 7. Looked up from germline, CDR1 is MNHEY and CDR2 is SMNVEV (reference sequence). The CDR3 has 15 amino acids.

This clone has just a few counts. The chain is built from TRBV14 and TRBJ2-7, with D possibly TRBD1 on 6 matching bases. This CDR3 contains 15 residues. Germline V lookup: CDR1 SGHDN, CDR2 FVKESK. The ends were cut back, 4 bases at V and 2 bases at J, with 15 bases in the middle. The CDR3 protein is CASSPDPEGAYEQYF. The DNA of the CDR3 is TGTGCCAGCAGCCCGGACCCCGAGGGGGCCTACGAGCAGTACTTC.

The chain couples TRBV5-1 to TRBJ2-7; the D is unclear. The CDR3 sequence is 14 residues long. The germline V and J ends were trimmed by 2 bases and 1 base, with 10 bases remaining between them. Germline V gives CDR1 SGHRS, CDR2 YFSETQ. This chain's CDR3 is CASSFSYPSYEQYF. The CDR3 coding sequence is TGCGCCAGCAGCTTTTCCTACCCTTCCTACGAGCAGTACTTC.

The genes are TRBV11-3 and TRBJ2-3, with 8 nucleotides matching TRBD1. The CDR3 loop spans 14 amino acids. Looked up from germline, CDR1 is SGHNT and CDR2 is YENEEA. The V segment lost 5 bases and the J segment 3 bases; nucleotides outside the gene matches: 4. The CDR3 nucleotides read TGTGCCAGCAGCGGGCGGACAGGGACAGATACGCAGTATTTT. This gives the protein CASSGRTGTDTQYF.

V and J are TRBV21-1 and TRBJ2-5. TRBV21-1 is a pseudogene segment. The CDR3 spans 18 residues. Written as DNA, the CDR3 is TGTGCCAGCAGCAAAGAAATGGGGCAGGGCCCAGCGGTACAGACCCAGTACTTC. Translating gives CASSKEMGQGPAVQTQYF.

J is TRBJ1-5 and V is TRBV19; 8 bases map to TRBD1. CDR1 and CDR2 (germline): LNHDA, SQIVND (reference sequence). Unmatched junction bases numbered 5, after V lost 6 bases and J lost 4 bases. The CDR3 has 14 residues. The CDR3 is CASSVTGGNQPQHF. The DNA of the CDR3 is TGTGCCAGTAGCGTTACAGGGGGAAATCAGCCCCAGCATTTT.

The J gene is TRBJ2-7, the V gene TRBV21-1; the table's D call, TRBD2, was not checked against the DNA. TRBV21-1 is noted as a pseudogene. The CDR3 is 16 residues long. The DNA for the CDR3 is TGTGCCAGCAGCAAAGTGGGCCTAGCGAGCGCCTACGAGCAGTACTTC. Amino acid sequence: CASSKVGLASAYEQYF.

The genes are TRBV6-5 and TRBJ2-7, with 8 bases identical to TRBD1. In germline, CDR1 is MNHEY, CDR2 SVGAGI. The CDR3 sequence is 14 residues long. V dropped 6 bases and J dropped 2; count of bases not matched to a gene: 6. Written as DNA, the CDR3 is TGTGCCAGCAGCTCCGACAGGGGAACCTACGAGCAGTACTTC. Protein sequence: CASSSDRGTYEQYF.

The rearrangement links TRBV10-3 to TRBJ2-3; D might be TRBD2 (5 bases). The CDR3 has 15 amino acids. CDR1 ENHRY and CDR2 SYGVKD come from the germline V gene. Trimming removed 4 bases from V and 1 base from J, with 12 bases in between. The CDR3 sequence: CAISGESSGTDTQYF. The CDR3 bases are TGTGCCATCAGTGGGGAGTCATCCGGCACAGATACGCAGTATTTT.

The rearrangement joins TRBV6-6 to TRBJ2-1, with TRBD2 identical over 7 bases. With V trimmed by 5 bases and J by 0 bases, 4 bases remained unmatched. The CDR3 is 15 residues long. Germline V lookup: CDR1 MNHNY, CDR2 SVGAGI (reference sequence). The CDR3 here is CASSDSGNSYNEQFF. CDR3 in DNA: TGTGCCAGCAGTGACAGCGGGAACTCCTACAATGAGCAGTTCTTC.

The chain has TRBV6-5 and TRBJ1-2; 7 bases fit TRBD1. This CDR3 region has 14 residues. Unmatched junction bases numbered 1, after V lost 2 bases and J lost 1 base. Looked up from germline, CDR1 is MNHEY and CDR2 is SVGAGI. The CDR3 spells CASSYGDSNYGYTF. The CDR3 DNA follows: TGTGCCAGCAGTTACGGGGACAGTAACTATGGCTACACCTTC.

V is TRBV30 and J is TRBJ2-7; D is perhaps TRBD2 (5 bases). V lost 2 bases and J lost 2, with 16 bases in between. The CDR3 spans 15 residues. Germline CDR1 is GTSNPN and CDR2 is SVGIG (reference sequence). For the CDR3, the DNA is TGTGCCTGGAGTCCAAGACGGGGATTACCCTACGAGCAGTACTTC. The encoded protein is CAWSPRRGLPYEQYF.

This chain joins TRBV5-6 and TRBJ2-1; TRBD2 aligns across 10 bases. V lost 4 bases to trimming and J lost 2 bases; unmatched junction nucleotides: 9. In germline, CDR1 is SGHDT, CDR2 YYEEEE. The CDR3 spans 17 residues. The CDR3 region has the DNA TGTGCCAGCAGCCACGACCTAGCGGGAGTTGCCTACAATGAGCAGTTCTTC. Translating gives CASSHDLAGVAYNEQFF. The complete variable domain, with remaining parts taken from reference TRBV5-6 and TRBJ2-1, reads DAGVTQSPTHLIKTRGQQVTLRCSPKSGHDTVSWYQQALGQGPQFIFQYYEEEERQRGNFPDRFSGHQFPNYSSELNVNALLLGDSALYLCASSHDLAGVAYNEQFFGPGTRLTVL.

The sample holds a few counts of this clone. This chain links TRBV4-1 with TRBJ2-1, with D perhaps matching TRBD1 or TRBD2 (6 bases each). The V end was cut by 2 bases, the J end by 10 bases, with 18 bases between. This CDR3 has 15 residues. CDR1 and CDR2 from the germline V gene are MGHRA and YSYEKL. This chain's CDR3 is CASSQRLGGGGEQFF. CDR3 coding DNA: TGCGCCAGCAGCCAAAGACTAGGGGGTGGGGGAGAGCAGTTCTTC.

The chain carries TRBV10-3 and TRBJ2-5, with D possibly matching TRBD2 (5 bases). The length of the CDR3 is 15 residues. V was cut by 0 bases and J by 7 bases, with 15 bases left in between. Germline lookup yields CDR1 ENHRY and CDR2 SYGVKD. In DNA form, the CDR3 reads TGTGCCATCAGTGAGTCGGCGGCAGCAGAGGGGACCCAGTACTTC. Protein sequence: CAISESAAAEGTQYF.

The V gene is TRBV5-1, the J gene TRBJ2-2; 8 bases align to TRBD2. J gave up 6 bases and V 4 bases, and 17 bases lay outside the gene matches. In germline, CDR1 is SGHRS, CDR2 YFSETQ. CDR3 size: 18 residues. The DNA of the CDR3 is TGCGCCAGCAGCCCCGGCCGCCGGGGGCGGGAGGTGGCCGGGGAGCTGTTTTTT. Protein: CASSPGRRGREVAGELFF.

The chain has TRBV6-5 and TRBJ2-7; a weak D match, TRBD1 (6 bases). CDR3 length: 13 residues. Trimming removed 8 bases at V and 0 bases at J, with 11 bases between. CDR1 and CDR2 from the germline V gene are MNHEY and SVGAGI. CDR3 bases: TGTGCCAGCGCGAGGGGGAACTCCTACGAGCAGTACTTC. Its translation: CASARGNSYEQYF.

The chain carries TRBV30 and TRBJ1-1; D possibly corresponds to TRBD1 (5 bases). V lost 1 base to trimming and J lost 5 bases, with 20 bases between them. The CDR3 runs to 16 residues. Germline lookup yields CDR1 GTSNPN and CDR2 SVGIG (reference sequence). The CDR3 DNA reads TGTGCCTGGAGTGGGAGGGGTTCCCCCTTATGGACTGAAGCTTTCTTT. It codes for CAWSGRGSPLWTEAFF.

This rearrangement joins TRBV7-2 to TRBJ2-7; 16 bases are a match to TRBD2. The CDR3 length is 18 residues. The ends lost 6 bases at V and 3 bases at J; junction bases unmatched: 11. Looked up from germline, CDR1 is SGHTA and CDR2 is FQGNSA. This CDR3 is CASSWGTSGRDLGYEQYF. CDR3 coding DNA: TGTGCCAGCAGTTGGGGGACTAGCGGGAGGGATCTTGGCTACGAGCAGTACTTC.